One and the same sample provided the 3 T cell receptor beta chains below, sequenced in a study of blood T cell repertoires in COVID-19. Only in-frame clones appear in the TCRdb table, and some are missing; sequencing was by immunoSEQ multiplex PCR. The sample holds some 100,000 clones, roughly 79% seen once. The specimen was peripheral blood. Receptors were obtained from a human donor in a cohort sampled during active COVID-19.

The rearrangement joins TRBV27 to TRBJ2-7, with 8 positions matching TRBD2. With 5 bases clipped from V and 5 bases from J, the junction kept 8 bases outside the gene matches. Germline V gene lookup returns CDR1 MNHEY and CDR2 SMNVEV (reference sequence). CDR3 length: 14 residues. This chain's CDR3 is CASSASGTSNEQYF. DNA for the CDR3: TGTGCCAGCAGTGCGTCCGGGACTAGTAACGAGCAGTACTTC.

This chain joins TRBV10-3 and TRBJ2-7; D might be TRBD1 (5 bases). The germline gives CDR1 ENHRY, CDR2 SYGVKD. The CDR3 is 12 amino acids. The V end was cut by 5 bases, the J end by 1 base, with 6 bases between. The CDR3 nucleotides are TGTGCCATCAGTCAGGGATCCTACGAGCAGTACTTC. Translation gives CAISQGSYEQYF.

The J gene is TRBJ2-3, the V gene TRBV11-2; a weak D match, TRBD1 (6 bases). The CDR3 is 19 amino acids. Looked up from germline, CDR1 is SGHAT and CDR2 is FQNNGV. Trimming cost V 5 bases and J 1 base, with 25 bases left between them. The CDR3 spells CASSPSRSLGGSCTDTQYF. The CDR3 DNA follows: TGTGCCAGCAGCCCGTCACGCTCTTTAGGGGGATCGTGCACAGATACGCAGTATTTT. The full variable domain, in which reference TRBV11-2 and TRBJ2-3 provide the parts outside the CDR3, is EAGVAQSPRYKIIEKRQSVAFWCNPISGHATLYWYQQILGQGPKLLIQFQNNGVVDDSQLPKDRFSAERLKGVDSTLKIQPAKLEDSAVYLCASSPSRSLGGSCTDTQYFGPGTRLTVL.